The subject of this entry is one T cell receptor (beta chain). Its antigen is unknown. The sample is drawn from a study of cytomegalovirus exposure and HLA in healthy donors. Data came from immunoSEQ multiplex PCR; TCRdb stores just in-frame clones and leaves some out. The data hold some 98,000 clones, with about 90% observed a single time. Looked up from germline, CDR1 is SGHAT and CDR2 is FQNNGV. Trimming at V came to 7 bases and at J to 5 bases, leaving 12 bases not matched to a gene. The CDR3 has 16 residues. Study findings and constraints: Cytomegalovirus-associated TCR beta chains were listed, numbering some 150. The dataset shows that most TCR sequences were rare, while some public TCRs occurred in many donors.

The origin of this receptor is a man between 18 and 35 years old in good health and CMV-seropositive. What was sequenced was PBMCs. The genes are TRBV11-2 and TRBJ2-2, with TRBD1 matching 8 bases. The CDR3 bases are TGTGCCAGCACCGGAATGGAGACAGGGGTAACCGGGGAGCTGTTTTTT. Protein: CASTGMETGVTGELFF.